This record covers a single TCR beta chain. These data come from a study of T cell responses to AZD1222 COVID-19 vaccine. Sequenced by immunoSEQ multiplex PCR; TCRdb stores in-frame clones only, minus some. The table lists about 200,000 clones, roughly 91% of them singletons, with 1% in the top ten. V shed 3 bases, J shed 4 bases, and the junction held 0 bases outside the gene matches. Germline lookup yields CDR1 SGHRS and CDR2 YFSETQ. The CDR3 has 12 residues. The chain carries TRBV5-1 and TRBJ2-5, with 7 bases fitting TRBD1. The origin of this receptor is an adult in good health. This specimen was peripheral blood, taken on day 0 of MenACWY control vaccination. Here the CDR3 DNA reads TGCGCCAGCAGCTGGGACAGAGAGACCCAGTACTTC. It codes for CASSWDRETQYF.